This T cell receptor (beta chain) was found in a study of T cells in Graves' hyperthyroidism and ophthalmopathy. This clonotype was counted between two and nine times. Trimming removed 2 bases at V and 8 bases at J, with 15 bases between. Germline lookup yields CDR1 SGHTA and CDR2 FQGNSA. CDR3 length: 14 amino acids. Amplification of TCR beta CDR3 regions was performed using RNA transcripts as template. Using the HTBI primer set, a first-round RT-PCR was run on the TCR CDR3. MiXCR was run by TCRdb on the multiplex PCR reads, yielding one entry per CDR3 protein. The repertoire holds roughly 580,000 distinct CDR3 sequences, with about half as singletons. Stable Graves' hyperthyroidism meant no ophthalmopathy progression within 18 months.

Material: peripheral blood or thyroid tissue (not recorded which). This chain links TRBV7-2 with TRBJ1-2, with unresolved D. This receptor was taken from a young woman with Graves' hyperthyroidism. CDR3 loop: CASSLNRAARGYTF. The CDR3 DNA is TGTGCCAGCAGCTTAAACCGGGCCGCACGGGGCTACACCTTC.